Following are 8 T cell receptor beta chains from one sample sequenced in a study of blood T cell repertoires in COVID-19. Measured with immunoSEQ multiplex PCR; TCRdb has only the in-frame clones, and not every one. This sample has some 140,000 clones, with approximately 83% found just once. Sample: peripheral blood. Receptors were obtained from a woman between 55 and 75 years old with acute or convalescent COVID-19.

This clone was found a few times. The V and J genes are TRBV7-2 and TRBJ1-2; perhaps TRBD1 as D (6 bases). CDR3 length: 15 residues. V was pared by 5 bases and J by 1 base, with 14 bases between. CDR1 SGHTA and CDR2 FQGNSA come from the germline V gene. CDR3 DNA: TGTGCCAGCAGCCGTTCACAGGGTTTTAACTATGGCTACACCTTC. It codes for CASSRSQGFNYGYTF. Full variable domain (rest looked up from reference TRBV7-2 and TRBJ1-2): GAGVSQSPSNKVTEKGKDVELRCDPISGHTALYWYRQSLGQGLEFLIYFQGNSAPDKSGLPSDRFSAERTGGSVSTLTIQRTQQEDSAVYLCASSRSQGFNYGYTFGSGTRLTVV.

The chain has TRBV5-4 and TRBJ2-3; 10 nucleotides match TRBD2. Germline CDR1 is SGHNT and CDR2 is YYREEE (reference sequence). The CDR3 covers 19 residues. V lost 1 base to trimming and J lost 6 bases; unmatched junction nucleotides: 17. The CDR3 protein is CASSLLPRLAGGIHDTQYF. The DNA for the CDR3 is TGTGCCAGCAGCTTGCTGCCCCGCTTAGCGGGGGGCATCCACGATACGCAGTATTTT.

This rearrangement joins TRBV18 to TRBJ1-6; 9 nucleotides agree with TRBD1. CDR3 length equals 16 residues. Trimming removed 5 bases from V and 9 bases from J; junction bases left unmatched: 11. Germline loops: CDR1 KGHSH, CDR2 LQKENI. CDR3 bases: TGTGCCAGCTCAATCGTCGCGGGACAGGGAATTTCACCCCTCCACTTT. Translating it yields CASSIVAGQGISPLHF.

The CDR3 spells CASSPGGGGSYEQYF. The CDR3 DNA is TGTGCCAGCAGTCCGGGCGGCGGGGGCTCCTACGAGCAGTACTTC. The chain links TRBV4-2 to TRBJ2-7; 7 bases agree with TRBD2. The CDR3 runs 15 residues. V shed 6 bases, J shed 0 bases, and the junction held 8 bases outside the gene matches. In germline, CDR1 is LGHNA, CDR2 YNFKEQ.

This chain links TRBV7-9 with TRBJ1-3; tentative D call: TRBD1 (5 bases). Germline V gives CDR1 SEHNR, CDR2 FQNEAQ (reference sequence). The CDR3 length is 16 residues. The V gene lost 1 base and the J gene lost 4 bases, with 14 bases spanning the gap. The CDR3 is CASSLDSGGFGNTIYF. The CDR3 nucleotides read TGTGCCAGCAGCTTAGACTCTGGGGGGTTCGGAAACACCATATATTTT.

V and J are TRBV7-9 and TRBJ2-2, with 9 positions matching TRBD1. Trimming cost V 4 bases and J 5 bases; bases outside gene matches: 5. Germline V gene lookup returns CDR1 SEHNR and CDR2 FQNEAQ (reference sequence). The CDR3 is made up of 15 amino acids. CDR3 coding DNA: TGTGCCAGCAGCTCGGACAGGGGTAGGACCGGGGAGCTGTTTTTT. Residues: CASSSDRGRTGELFF.

The genes are TRBV5-5 and TRBJ2-7, with D possibly TRBD1 on 5 matching bases. V lost 0 bases, J lost 1 base, and 14 bases lay in between. The CDR3 length is 16 residues. Per germline, CDR1 SGHKS and CDR2 YYEKEE (reference sequence). The CDR3 loop reads CASSLALGPTSYEQYF. Here the CDR3 DNA reads TGTGCCAGCAGCTTGGCCCTGGGGCCAACTTCCTACGAGCAGTACTTC.

This chain joins TRBV7-2 and TRBJ1-1, with TRBD1 as a possible D gene (6 bases). Trimming shortened V by 2 bases and J by 0 bases, and 7 bases separated the two germline ends. Germline V gives CDR1 SGHTA, CDR2 FQGNSA. The CDR3 has 14 amino acids. CDR3: CASSLTGMNTEAFF. CDR3 nucleotide sequence: TGTGCCAGCAGCTTAACAGGGATGAACACTGAAGCTTTCTTT.